This T cell receptor beta chain was sequenced during a study of T cells after yellow fever vaccination. The CDR3 loop spans 16 amino acids. V was shortened by 7 bases and J by 2 bases, with 19 bases between the two germline ends. Looked up from germline, CDR1 is SGHAT and CDR2 is FQNNGV. This clonotype came up a few times. Each CDR3 protein gets one entry after TCRdb re-called the 5' RACE reads with MiXCR. The sample carries some 340,000 distinct CDR3 sequences, roughly 10% recorded once. The sample was CD4+ T cells sorted from PBMCs, taken 45 days after the yellow fever booster vaccination. The clonotype comes from a man aged 18 to 30 who received the YFV17D yellow fever vaccine. The V and J genes are TRBV11-2 and TRBJ2-3, with D tentatively TRBD1 or TRBD2 (5 bases each). The CDR3 DNA is TGTGCCAGCACCCCACGCGAGGGGAATCCCACAGATACGCAGTATTTT. The encoded protein is CASTPREGNPTDTQYF.